These T cell receptor beta chains were read from a single sample in a study of cytomegalovirus exposure and HLA in healthy donors. Clones were sequenced by immunoSEQ multiplex PCR, and TCRdb holds only the in-frame ones, with some missing. The data hold more than 150,000 clones, with 60% to 85% observed a single time. The sample consisted of PBMCs. Receptors were obtained from a girl aged 5 to 17 in good health and CMV-seropositive. Both conserved end residues are part of each CDR3. A D gene is named only where the DNA matches it firmly. Clone sizes are given selectively: once, few, many, or a class where the clone is expanded.

TRBJ2-4	TRBV11-3	TRBD1	-	CASSPRTGPAKNIQYF	TGTGCCAGCAGCCCCCGGACAGGGCCCGCCAAAAACATTCAGTACTTC
TRBJ2-7	TRBV5-5	-	-	CASSLRGYEQYF	TGTGCCAGCAGCTTGAGGGGCTACGAGCAGTACTTC
TRBJ1-1	TRBV19	-	-	CASSPRAGTNTEAFF	TGTGCCAGTAGTCCCAGGGCGGGAACGAACACTGAAGCTTTCTTT
TRBJ2-6	TRBV5-1	TRBD2	-	CASSLEPGRVGANVLTF	TGCGCCAGCAGCTTGGAGCCCGGGAGGGTGGGGGCCAACGTCCTGACTTTC
TRBJ1-2	TRBV6-1	TRBD1	-	CAISDSGTGFGYTF	TGTGCCATCTCCGACTCCGGGACAGGGTTCGGCTACACCTTC
TRBJ2-7	TRBV21-1	-	-	CASRTRTGWGYEQYF	TGTGCCAGCAGAACTCGGACAGGGTGGGGGTACGAGCAGTACTTC
TRBJ1-4	TRBV25-1	TRBD1	-	CASGGDRGIVNEKLFF	TGTGCCTCCGGAGGGGACAGGGGAATTGTTAATGAAAAACTGTTTTTT
TRBJ1-5	TRBV7-2	-	-	CASSSQAPSNQPQHF	TGTGCCAGCAGCTCACAGGCTCCCAGCAATCAGCCCCAGCATTTT
TRBJ2-3	TRBV13	TRBD2	-	CASTLGTSGGTDTQYF	TGTGCCAGCACCTTGGGGACTAGCGGGGGCACAGATACGCAGTATTTT
TRBJ2-7	TRBV4-3	-	-	CASSQDIAYEQYF	TGCGCCAGCAGCCAAGACATAGCCTACGAGCAGTACTTC
TRBJ2-7	TRBV10-3	-	-	CAISPGQRYERYF	TGTGCCATCAGTCCTGGACAGCGCTACGAGCGGTACTTC
TRBJ2-3	TRBV9	TRBD2	-	CASSKSGGRGTDTQYF	TGTGCCAGCAGCAAAAGCGGGGGGCGGGGGACAGATACGCAGTATTTT
TRBJ1-6	TRBV2	-	few	CASSDGVNNSPLHF	TGTGCCAGCAGTGACGGGGTGAATAATTCACCCCTCCACTTT
TRBJ2-7	TRBV7-2	TRBD2	-	CASSLAGTSGYEQYF	TGTGCCAGCAGCTTAGCCGGGACTAGCGGGTACGAGCAGTACTTC
TRBJ2-5	TRBV29-1	TRBD2	-	CSVEGLAGGYF	TGCAGCGTCGAGGGACTAGCGGGGGGCTACTTC
TRBJ2-3	TRBV7-2	-	few	CASTVSRDGGTQYF	TGTGCCAGCACCGTTAGTCGAGACGGGGGTACGCAGTATTTT
TRBJ1-2	TRBV9	TRBD1	-	CASSVGSGTARYGYTF	TGTGCCAGCAGCGTAGGCTCCGGGACAGCCCGCTATGGCTACACCTTC
TRBJ2-7	TRBV9	-	-	CASSDSAGAYEQYF	TGTGCCAGCAGCGACTCGGCCGGGGCCTACGAGCAGTACTTC
TRBJ1-5	TRBV12-5	-	-	CASGLGGVQPQHF	TGTGCTAGTGGTTTGGGGGGAGTTCAGCCCCAGCATTTT
TRBJ2-1	TRBV7-9	-	-	CATPRGQSYNEQFF	TGTGCCACTCCAAGAGGGCAATCCTACAATGAGCAGTTCTTC
TRBJ1-2	TRBV5-1	TRBD1	-	CASSGSGTGGGYTF	TGCGCCAGCAGCGGCTCCGGGACAGGGGGAGGCTACACCTTC
TRBJ2-7	TRBV5-1	-	-	CASSFGGGEQYF	TGCGCCAGCAGCTTCGGGGGAGGCGAGCAGTACTTC
TRBJ1-1	TRBV6-1	-	-	CASITVGNTEAFF	TGTGCCAGCATAACGGTTGGGAACACTGAAGCTTTCTTT
TRBJ1-6	TRBV7-9	-	-	CASSLTTYSGSYNSPLHF	TGTGCCAGCAGCCTCACCACGTATTCGGGATCCTATAATTCACCCCTCCACTTT
TRBJ1-2	TRBV4-3	-	-	CASSQEDRPPYGYTF	TGCGCCAGCAGCCAGGAAGACAGACCTCCCTATGGCTACACCTTC
TRBJ2-1	TRBV7-2	-	-	CASSPLGNEQFF	TGTGCCAGCAGCCCCCTCGGGAATGAGCAGTTCTTC
TRBJ1-2	TRBV27	TRBD1	once	CASTGIGDSYGYTF	TGTGCCAGCACAGGGATAGGGGACAGCTATGGCTACACCTTC
TRBJ1-4	TRBV7-9	-	-	CASSLATEQGGGEKLFF	TGTGCCAGCAGCTTAGCAACCGAACAGGGAGGGGGTGAAAAACTGTTTTTT
TRBJ1-2	TRBV9	-	-	CASSVEGVRGNYGYTF	TGTGCCAGCAGCGTAGAAGGGGTGCGCGGTAACTATGGCTACACCTTC
TRBJ2-2	TRBV14	-	-	CASSQRGTGELFF	TGTGCCAGCAGCCAACGCGGCACCGGGGAGCTGTTTTTT
TRBJ2-3	TRBV4-3	TRBD2	-	CASSQEPSGGPSTDTQYF	TGCGCCAGCAGCCAGGAACCTAGCGGGGGACCTAGCACAGATACGCAGTATTTT
TRBJ1-2	TRBV6-1	TRBD1	-	CASSERGHGYTF	TGTGCCAGCAGTGAAAGGGGGCATGGCTACACCTTC
TRBJ1-4	TRBV6-1	TRBD1	-	CASSDRQGHNEKLFF	TGTGCCAGCAGTGACCGACAGGGACATAATGAAAAACTGTTTTTT
TRBJ1-4	TRBV5-6	-	few	CASSFRGLDEKLFF	TGTGCCAGCAGCTTCAGGGGATTGGATGAAAAACTGTTTTTT
TRBJ1-2	TRBV4-1	-	few	CASSHNGRGSNYGYTF	TGCGCCAGCAGCCATAACGGACGAGGGTCTAACTATGGCTACACCTTC
TRBJ2-3	TRBV5-1	-	-	CASSLEKGEGTDTQYF	TGCGCCAGCAGCTTGGAGAAGGGGGAAGGCACAGATACGCAGTATTTT
TRBJ2-1	TRBV18	TRBD2	few	CASYSSGTSTEQFF	TGTGCCAGCTACTCGTCCGGGACTAGTACCGAGCAGTTCTTC
TRBJ2-3	TRBV5-1	TRBD2	-	CASSSLAGGDTDTQYF	TGCGCCAGCAGCTCCCTAGCGGGGGGAGACACAGATACGCAGTATTTT
TRBJ2-5	TRBV30	-	-	CAWSVPSGTQYF	TGTGCCTGGAGTGTACCCTCGGGGACCCAGTACTTC
TRBJ2-3	TRBV7-2	TRBD2	-	CASSLFGGGTDTQYF	TGTGCCAGCAGCTTATTTGGCGGGGGAACAGATACGCAGTATTTT
TRBJ1-4	TRBV6-6	TRBD1	few	CASSYDGTGPEKLFF	TGTGCCAGCAGTTACGATGGGACAGGGCCTGAAAAACTGTTTTTT
TRBJ1-5	TRBV18	TRBD1	-	CASSPVRTGGLNQPQHF	TGTGCCAGCTCACCAGTCAGGACAGGGGGGCTCAATCAGCCCCAGCATTTT
TRBJ2-5	TRBV5-1	TRBD1	-	CASSPQGGGETQYF	TGCGCCAGCAGCCCACAGGGGGGTGGAGAGACCCAGTACTTC
TRBJ1-1	TRBV11-2	TRBD1	-	CASSLDLGRGRGYTEAFF	TGTGCCAGCAGCTTAGATCTAGGCAGGGGGCGCGGGTACACTGAAGCTTTCTTT
TRBJ1-3	TRBV29-1	-	-	CSVTEPGNTIYF	TGCAGCGTTACGGAGCCAGGAAACACCATATATTTT
TRBJ1-6	TRBV5-6	-	-	CASSLKSARGYNSPLHF	TGTGCCAGCAGCTTGAAGTCTGCCCGAGGTTATAATTCACCCCTCCACTTT
TRBJ1-1	TRBV7-8	-	few	CASSLGQAVNTEAFF	TGTGCCAGCAGCTTAGGGCAGGCTGTGAACACTGAAGCTTTCTTT
TRBJ2-3	TRBV7-2	-	once	CASSMEALAASTDTQYF	TGTGCCAGCAGTATGGAGGCTCTAGCAGCTAGCACAGATACGCAGTATTTT
TRBJ2-1	TRBV25-1	-	-	CASSGGATYNEQFF	TGTGCCAGCAGTGGCGGTGCTACCTACAATGAGCAGTTCTTC
TRBJ2-1	TRBV25-1	TRBD1	-	CASSQTGPSYNEQFF	TGTGCCAGCAGTCAGACAGGGCCCTCCTACAATGAGCAGTTCTTC